This T cell receptor (beta chain) was retrieved from a study of blood T cell repertoires in COVID-19. Study-level information: Material from acute and convalescent COVID-19 was sourced from the United States, Italy and Spain. The cDNA or gDNA used as material had been derived from T cells, B-cell-depleted T cells, or PBMCs.

As originally analysed: For nucleated cells, counts were estimated from reference gene primer amplification. Sequenced by immunoSEQ multiplex PCR; TCRdb stores in-frame clones only, minus some. For V, J and clone size, that table is used; D and trimming come from the DNA. There are about 82,000 clones in the sample; more than 70% occur only once, and 15% to 20% lies in the top ten. What was sequenced was peripheral blood. The clonotype originates from a woman aged 55-75 years with acute or convalescent COVID-19.

The CDR3 DNA reads as TGTGCCAGCAGTCTCCGGACTGATCAGCCCCAGCATTTT. Protein product: CASSLRTDQPQHF. This rearrangement joins TRBV12-3 or TRBV12-4 to TRBJ1-5; D not resolved. Trimming cost V 5 bases and J 5 bases, with 10 bases left between them. This CDR3 contains 13 residues.